Given below is one T cell receptor (beta chain) in context. The target antigen is unknown. From germline, CDR1 is SGHTS and CDR2 YDEGEE. V lost 2 bases to trimming and J lost 3 bases, with 26 bases between them. The CDR3 extends over 19 amino acids. Adolescents were screened for latent TB by skin test and IGRA. The sample belongs to a study of T cells in tuberculosis. Overall study findings and caveats: Samples were chosen by availability of cryopreserved specimens. A GMM-specific repertoire classifier reached roughly 86% accuracy, AUROC over 0.85. Shorter CDR3-alpha in active tuberculosis partly drove smaller distances.

Clones were read by immunoSEQ multiplex PCR, and TCRdb kept only the in-frame ones, dropping some. The sample shows 25,000 or so clones, around 90% of them seen only once. The sequence derives from a donor between 5 and 29 years old with latent tuberculosis or without tuberculosis infection. The chain joins TRBV5-8 to TRBJ1-2; a weak D match, TRBD1 (6 bases). The sample consisted of PBMCs. CDR3 in amino acids: CASSFSYRDTEEADYGYTF. The CDR3 DNA is TGTGCCAGCAGCTTCTCCTACCGGGACACCGAAGAGGCTGACTATGGCTACACCTTC.